These 4 T cell receptor beta chains came from one sample sequenced in a study of human T cells and chemical hapten exposure. MiXCR, run by TCRdb on the RACE reads, gives a single entry per CDR3 protein. The sample lists about 110,000 distinct CDR3 sequences; 8% to 13% were seen once. The time point was: patch test 1, 2 weeks after DPC sensitization. Treatment here: therapeutic diphenylcyclopropenone sensitization with weekly scalp DPC. Sequenced here: whole blood, sampled in connection with sensitization to the hapten diphenylcyclopropenone (DPC). The receptor source for this set is a woman in her thirties or forties with alopecia areata. Some clones in this sample may be carry-over from other donors' samples.

This clonotype came up a few times. The V and J genes are TRBV12-3 or TRBV12-4 and TRBJ1-5; D unresolved. The CDR3 runs 12 residues. V lost 1 base, J lost 13 bases, and 11 bases lay in between. CDR3 residues: CASSLGRDVQHF. The CDR3 nucleotides are TGTGCCAGCAGTTTAGGGCGGGATGTACAGCATTTT.

The chain couples TRBV4-2 to TRBJ1-1; D is undetermined. This CDR3 has 15 amino acids. CDR1 and CDR2 (germline): LGHNA, YNFKEQ. The V gene lost 0 bases and the J gene lost 3 bases, with 11 bases spanning the gap. This CDR3 reads CASSQDSGLDTEAFF. In DNA form, the CDR3 reads TGTGCCAGCAGCCAAGATAGCGGGCTGGACACTGAAGCTTTCTTT.

In its sample, this clonotype was seen many times. The chain employs TRBV7-2 and TRBJ2-3; perhaps TRBD2 as D (6 bases). This CDR3 has 15 amino acids. The V gene lost 9 bases and the J gene lost 3 bases, with 19 bases spanning the gap. Germline assignment: CDR1 SGHTA and CDR2 FQGNSA. The CDR3 loop reads CASGIDGRGTDTQYF. DNA of the CDR3: TGTGCCAGTGGAATCGACGGGAGAGGGACAGATACGCAGTATTTT.

This clonotype has a handful of counts. The V gene is TRBV18, the J gene TRBJ2-7, with D perhaps matching TRBD1 (7 bases). Trimming took 3 bases from V and 1 from J, leaving 13 bases between them. The CDR3 spans 15 residues. Looked up from germline, CDR1 is KGHSH and CDR2 is LQKENI. CDR3 loop: CASSPRQGGSYEQYF. Here the CDR3 DNA reads TGTGCCAGCTCACCCAGACAGGGAGGTTCCTACGAGCAGTACTTC. The full variable domain, its missing parts supplied by reference TRBV18 and TRBJ2-7, is NAGVMQNPRHLVRRRGQEARLRCSPMKGHSHVYWYRQLPEEGLKFMVYLQKENIIDESGMPKERFSAEFPKEGPSILRIQQVVRGDSAAYFCASSPRQGGSYEQYFGPGTRLTVT.